The following is a T cell receptor (beta chain) sequence with its context. What it recognizes is unknown. The data derive from a study of T cells in localized non-small cell lung cancer. General study findings and limits: An association was observed between higher blood T cell density and longer overall survival.

Germline-derived CDR1 and CDR2 are LNHDA and SQIVND (reference sequence). J lost 6 bases, V lost 7 bases, and 8 bases had no gene match. This CDR3 comprises 14 residues. Adjacent lung samples, free of atypia, were obtained at least 2 cm from the tumor margin. The table came from immunoSEQ multiplex PCR; TCRdb's copy has only in-frame clones and leaves some out. The table lists about 2,200 clones, roughly 38% of them singletons. The receptor comes from a female donor aged 60 or older with stage I squamous cell lung carcinoma. The sequences come from normal lung tissue next to the tumor, collected before any cancer treatment. The chain is built from TRBV19 and TRBJ2-7; TRBD1 matches 11 bases. CDR3 coding DNA: TGTGCCAGTACCCCGGACAGGGGGCGTCGCGAGCAGTACTTC. Residues: CASTPDRGRREQYF.